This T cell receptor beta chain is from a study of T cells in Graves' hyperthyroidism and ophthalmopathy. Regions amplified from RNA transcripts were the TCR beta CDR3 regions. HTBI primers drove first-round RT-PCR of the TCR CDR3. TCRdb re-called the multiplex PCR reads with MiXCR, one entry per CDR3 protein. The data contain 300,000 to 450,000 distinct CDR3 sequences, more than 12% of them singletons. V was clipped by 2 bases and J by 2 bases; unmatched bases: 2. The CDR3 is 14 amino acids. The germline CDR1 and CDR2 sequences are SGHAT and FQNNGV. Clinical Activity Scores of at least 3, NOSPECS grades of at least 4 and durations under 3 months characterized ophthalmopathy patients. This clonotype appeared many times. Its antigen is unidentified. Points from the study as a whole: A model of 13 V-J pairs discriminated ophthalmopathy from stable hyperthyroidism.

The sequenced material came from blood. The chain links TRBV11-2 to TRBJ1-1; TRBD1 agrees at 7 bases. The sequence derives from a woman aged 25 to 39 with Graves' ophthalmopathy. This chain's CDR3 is CASSLPGGNTEAFF. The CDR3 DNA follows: TGTGCCAGCAGCTTACCAGGGGGAAACACTGAAGCTTTCTTT.